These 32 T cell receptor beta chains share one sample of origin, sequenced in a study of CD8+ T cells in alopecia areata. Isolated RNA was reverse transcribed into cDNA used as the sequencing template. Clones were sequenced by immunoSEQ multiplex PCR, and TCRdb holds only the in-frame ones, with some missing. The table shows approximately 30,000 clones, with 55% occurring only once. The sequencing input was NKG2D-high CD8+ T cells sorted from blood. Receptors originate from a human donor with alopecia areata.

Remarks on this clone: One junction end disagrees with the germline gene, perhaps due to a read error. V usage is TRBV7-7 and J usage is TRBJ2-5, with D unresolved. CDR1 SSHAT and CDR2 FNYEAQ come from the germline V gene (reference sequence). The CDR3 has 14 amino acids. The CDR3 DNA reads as TGTGCTAGCAGCTTACGATCAAACCAAGAGACCCAGTACTTC. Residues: CASSLRSNQETQYF.

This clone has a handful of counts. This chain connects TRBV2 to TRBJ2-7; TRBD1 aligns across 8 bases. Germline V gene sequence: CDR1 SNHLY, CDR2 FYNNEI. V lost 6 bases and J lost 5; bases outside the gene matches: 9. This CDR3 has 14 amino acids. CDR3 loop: CASSSGGSTHEQYF. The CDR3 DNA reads TGTGCCAGCAGCTCAGGGGGCAGCACACACGAGCAGTACTTC.

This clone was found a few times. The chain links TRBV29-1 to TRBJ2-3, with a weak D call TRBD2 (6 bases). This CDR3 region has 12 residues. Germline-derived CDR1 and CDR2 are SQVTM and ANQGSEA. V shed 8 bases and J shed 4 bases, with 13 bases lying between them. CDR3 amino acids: CSIPTSPDTQYF. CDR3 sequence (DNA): TGCAGCATACCAACTAGCCCAGATACGCAGTATTTT.

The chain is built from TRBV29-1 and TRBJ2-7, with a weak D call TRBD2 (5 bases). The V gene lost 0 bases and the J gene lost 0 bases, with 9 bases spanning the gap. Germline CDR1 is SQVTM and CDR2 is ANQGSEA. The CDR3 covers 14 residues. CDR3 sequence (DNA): TGCAGCGTTGAAGATGGAACTAGCTCCTACGAGCAGTACTTC. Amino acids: CSVEDGTSSYEQYF.

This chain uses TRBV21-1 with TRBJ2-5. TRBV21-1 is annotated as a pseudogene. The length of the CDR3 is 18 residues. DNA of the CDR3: TGTGCCAGCAGCAAGGGGATACCGGGGGCGGGCGGGCAAGAGACCCAGTACTTC. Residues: CASSKGIPGAGGQETQYF.

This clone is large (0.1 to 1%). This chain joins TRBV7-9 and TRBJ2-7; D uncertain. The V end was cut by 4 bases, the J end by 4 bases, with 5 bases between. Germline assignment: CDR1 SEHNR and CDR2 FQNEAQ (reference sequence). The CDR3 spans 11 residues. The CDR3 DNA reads TGTGCCAGCAGCTCGTATTACGAGCAGTACTTC. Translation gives CASSSYYEQYF.

CDR3 region: CAISSNRGANVLTF. Here the CDR3 DNA reads TGTGCCATCAGTTCGAACAGGGGGGCCAACGTCCTGACTTTC. This chain connects TRBV10-3 to TRBJ2-6, with D perhaps TRBD1 (5 bases). Germline V gene sequence: CDR1 ENHRY, CDR2 SYGVKD. V was clipped by 5 bases and J by 4 bases, with 9 bases between them. The CDR3 runs to 14 residues.

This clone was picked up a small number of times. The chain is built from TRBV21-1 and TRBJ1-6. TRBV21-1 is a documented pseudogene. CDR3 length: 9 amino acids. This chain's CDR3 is CASKGTPHF. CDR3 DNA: TGTGCCAGCAAGGGGACGCCCCACTTT.

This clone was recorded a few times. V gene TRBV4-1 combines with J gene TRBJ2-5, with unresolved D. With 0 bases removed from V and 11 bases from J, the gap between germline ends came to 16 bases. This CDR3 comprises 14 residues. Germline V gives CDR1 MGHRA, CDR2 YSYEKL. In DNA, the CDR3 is TGCGCCAGCAGCCAAGATAAGGCAGAAAGATGGCAGTACTTC. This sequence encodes CASSQDKAERWQYF.

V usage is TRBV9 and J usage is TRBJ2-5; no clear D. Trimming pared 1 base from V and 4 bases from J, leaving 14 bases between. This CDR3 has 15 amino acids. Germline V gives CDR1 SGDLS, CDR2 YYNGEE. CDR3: CASSVSNLEAETQYF. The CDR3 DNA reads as TGTGCCAGCAGCGTATCGAATTTGGAAGCAGAGACCCAGTACTTC.

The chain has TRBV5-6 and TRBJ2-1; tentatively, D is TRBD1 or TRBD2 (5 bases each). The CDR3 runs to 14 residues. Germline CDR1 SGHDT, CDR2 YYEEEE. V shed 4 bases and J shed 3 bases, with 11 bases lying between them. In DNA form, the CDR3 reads TGTGCCAGCAGCCCCTATGGGGGCTACAATGAGCAGTTCTTC. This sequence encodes CASSPYGGYNEQFF.

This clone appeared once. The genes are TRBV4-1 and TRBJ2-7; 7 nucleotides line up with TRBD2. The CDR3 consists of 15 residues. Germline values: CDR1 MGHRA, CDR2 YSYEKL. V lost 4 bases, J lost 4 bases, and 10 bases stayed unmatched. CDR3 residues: CASSPPWGGRYEQYF. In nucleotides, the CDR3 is TGCGCCAGCAGCCCACCCTGGGGAGGGCGGTACGAGCAGTACTTC.

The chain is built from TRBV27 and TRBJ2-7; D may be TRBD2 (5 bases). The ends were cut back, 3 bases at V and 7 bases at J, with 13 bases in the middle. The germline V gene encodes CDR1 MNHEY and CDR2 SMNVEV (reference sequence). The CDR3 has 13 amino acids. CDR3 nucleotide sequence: TGTGCCAGCAGTTTTGGGAGAAACCGTGAGCAGTACTTC. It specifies CASSFGRNREQYF.

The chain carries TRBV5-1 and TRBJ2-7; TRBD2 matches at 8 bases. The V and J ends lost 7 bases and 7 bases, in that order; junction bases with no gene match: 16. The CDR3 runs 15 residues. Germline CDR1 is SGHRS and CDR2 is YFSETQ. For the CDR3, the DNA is TGCGCCAGCTATCTCCGGGAGGGCCCGGGGGAGGAGCAGTACTTC. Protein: CASYLREGPGEEQYF.

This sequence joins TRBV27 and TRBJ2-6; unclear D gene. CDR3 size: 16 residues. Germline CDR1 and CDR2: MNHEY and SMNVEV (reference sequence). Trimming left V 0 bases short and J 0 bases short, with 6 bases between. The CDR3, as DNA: TGTGCCAGCAGTTTATCGGTGTACTCTGGGGCCAACGTCCTGACTTTC. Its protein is CASSLSVYSGANVLTF. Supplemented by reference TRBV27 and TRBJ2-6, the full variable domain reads EAQVTQNPRYLITVTGKKLTVTCSQNMNHEYMSWYRQDPGLGLRQIYYSMNVEVTDKGDVPEGYKVSRKEKRNFPLILESPSPNQTSLYFCASSLSVYSGANVLTFGAGSRLTVL.

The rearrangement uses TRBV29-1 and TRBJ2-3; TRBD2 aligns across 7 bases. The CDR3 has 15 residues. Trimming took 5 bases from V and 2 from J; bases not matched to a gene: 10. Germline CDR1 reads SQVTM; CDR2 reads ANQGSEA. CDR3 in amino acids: CSVLPASGFTDTQYF. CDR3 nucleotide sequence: TGCAGCGTTTTGCCGGCTAGCGGATTCACAGATACGCAGTATTTT.

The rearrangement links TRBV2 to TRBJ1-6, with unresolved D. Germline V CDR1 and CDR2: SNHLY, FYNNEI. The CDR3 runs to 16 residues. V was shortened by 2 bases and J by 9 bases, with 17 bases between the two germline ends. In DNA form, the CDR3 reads TGTGCCAGCAGTGAATTTAATGCATTTAACGGTTCACCCCTCCACTTT. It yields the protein CASSEFNAFNGSPLHF.

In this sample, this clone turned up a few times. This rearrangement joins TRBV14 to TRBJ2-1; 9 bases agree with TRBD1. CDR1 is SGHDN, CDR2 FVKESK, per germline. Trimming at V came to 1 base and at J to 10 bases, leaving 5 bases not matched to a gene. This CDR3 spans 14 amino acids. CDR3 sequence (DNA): TGTGCCAGCAGCCAAGGGACAGGGGATCGGGAGCAGTTCTTC. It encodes CASSQGTGDREQFF.

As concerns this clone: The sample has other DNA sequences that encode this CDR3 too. The DNA for the CDR3 is TGTGCCAGCAGCGTAGGCCGGGATACGCAGTATTTT. Its translation is CASSVGRDTQYF. The chain uses TRBV9 and TRBJ2-3; D unresolved. Germline CDR1 reads SGDLS; CDR2 reads YYNGEE. The CDR3 extends over 12 amino acids. V lost 0 bases and J lost 6, with 5 bases in between.

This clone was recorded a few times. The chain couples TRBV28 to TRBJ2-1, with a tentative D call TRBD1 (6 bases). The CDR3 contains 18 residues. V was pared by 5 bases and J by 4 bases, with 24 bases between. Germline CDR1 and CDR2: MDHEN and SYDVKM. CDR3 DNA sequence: TGTGCCAGCAGTCTCGCCCAAAACAGGGCCACCCTTTACAATGAGCAGTTCTTC. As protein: CASSLAQNRATLYNEQFF.

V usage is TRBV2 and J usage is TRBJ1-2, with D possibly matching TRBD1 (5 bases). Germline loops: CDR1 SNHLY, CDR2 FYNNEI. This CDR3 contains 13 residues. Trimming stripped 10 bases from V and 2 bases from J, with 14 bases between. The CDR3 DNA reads TGTGCCACCAACGGGGGGATCAACTATGGCTACACCTTC. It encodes CATNGGINYGYTF.

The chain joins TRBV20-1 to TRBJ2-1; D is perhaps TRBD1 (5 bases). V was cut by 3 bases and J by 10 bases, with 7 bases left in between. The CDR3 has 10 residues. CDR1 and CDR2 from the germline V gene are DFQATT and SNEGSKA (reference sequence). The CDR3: CSARGREQFF. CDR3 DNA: TGCAGTGCTAGGGGGCGGGAGCAGTTCTTC.

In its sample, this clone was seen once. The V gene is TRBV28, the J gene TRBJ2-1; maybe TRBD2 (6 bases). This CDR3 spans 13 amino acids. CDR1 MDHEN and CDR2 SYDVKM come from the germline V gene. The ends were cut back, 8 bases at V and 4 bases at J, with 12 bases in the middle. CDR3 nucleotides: TGTGCCAGCTCCCCCGGGAGTTACAATGAGCAGTTCTTC. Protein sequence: CASSPGSYNEQFF.

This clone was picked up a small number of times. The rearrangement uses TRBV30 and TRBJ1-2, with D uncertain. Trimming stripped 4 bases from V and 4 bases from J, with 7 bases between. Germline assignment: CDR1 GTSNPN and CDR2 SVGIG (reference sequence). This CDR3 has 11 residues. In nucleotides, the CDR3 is TGTGCCTGGAATCCAGGCTATGGCTACACCTTC. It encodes CAWNPGYGYTF.

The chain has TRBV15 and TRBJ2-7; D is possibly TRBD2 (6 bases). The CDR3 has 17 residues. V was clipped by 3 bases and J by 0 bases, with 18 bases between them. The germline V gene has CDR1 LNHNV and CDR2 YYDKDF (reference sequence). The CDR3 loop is CATSSPYGDFSSYEQYF. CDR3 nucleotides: TGTGCCACCAGCAGTCCATACGGGGACTTCAGCTCCTACGAGCAGTACTTC. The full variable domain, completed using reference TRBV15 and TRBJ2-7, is DAMVIQNPRYQVTQFGKPVTLSCSQTLNHNVMYWYQQKSSQAPKLLFHYYDKDFNNEADTPDNFQSRRPNTSFCFLDIRSPGLGDTAMYLCATSSPYGDFSSYEQYFGPGTRLTVT.

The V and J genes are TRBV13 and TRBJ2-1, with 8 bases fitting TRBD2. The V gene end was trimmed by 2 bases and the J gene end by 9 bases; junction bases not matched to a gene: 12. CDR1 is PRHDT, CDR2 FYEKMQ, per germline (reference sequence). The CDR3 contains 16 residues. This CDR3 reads CASSLYSGGPFGEQFF. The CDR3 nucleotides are TGTGCCAGCAGCTTATACTCGGGGGGGCCCTTCGGTGAGCAGTTCTTC.

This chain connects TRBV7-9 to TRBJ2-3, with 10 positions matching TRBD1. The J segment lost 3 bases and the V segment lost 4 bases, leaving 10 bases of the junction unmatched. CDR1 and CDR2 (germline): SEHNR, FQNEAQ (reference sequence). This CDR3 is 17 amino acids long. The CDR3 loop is CASSSRMDRGITDTQYF. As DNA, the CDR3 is TGTGCCAGCAGCTCAAGGATGGACAGGGGGATAACAGATACGCAGTATTTT.

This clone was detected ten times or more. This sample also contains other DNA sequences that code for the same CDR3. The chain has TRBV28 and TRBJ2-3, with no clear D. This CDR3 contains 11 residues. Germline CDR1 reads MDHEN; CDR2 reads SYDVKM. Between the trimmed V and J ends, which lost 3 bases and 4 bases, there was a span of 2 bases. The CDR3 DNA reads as TGTGCCAGCAGTTTGTCAGATACGCAGTATTTT. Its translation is CASSLSDTQYF. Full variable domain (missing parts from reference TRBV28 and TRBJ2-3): DVKVTQSSRYLVKRTGEKVFLECVQDMDHENMFWYRQDPGLGLRLIYFSYDVKMKEKGDIPEGYSVSREKKERFSLILESASTNQTSMYLCASSLSDTQYFGPGTRLTVL.

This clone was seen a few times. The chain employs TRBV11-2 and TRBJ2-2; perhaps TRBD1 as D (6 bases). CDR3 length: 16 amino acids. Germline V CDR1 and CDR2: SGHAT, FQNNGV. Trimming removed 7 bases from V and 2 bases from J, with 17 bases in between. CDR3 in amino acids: CASNLRSGANTGELFF. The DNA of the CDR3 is TGTGCCAGCAACCTTAGGTCAGGGGCAAACACCGGGGAGCTGTTTTTT.

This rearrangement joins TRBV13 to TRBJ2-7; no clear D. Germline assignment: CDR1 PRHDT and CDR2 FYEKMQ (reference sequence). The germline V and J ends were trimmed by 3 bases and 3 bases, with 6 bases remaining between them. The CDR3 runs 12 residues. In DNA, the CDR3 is TGTGCCAGCAGCTTGGGAAACTACGAGCAGTACTTC. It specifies CASSLGNYEQYF.

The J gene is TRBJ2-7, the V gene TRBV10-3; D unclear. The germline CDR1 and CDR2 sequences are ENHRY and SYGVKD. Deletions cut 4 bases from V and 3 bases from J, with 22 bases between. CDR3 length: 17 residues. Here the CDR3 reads CAISAFQESVKGYEQYF. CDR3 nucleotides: TGTGCCATCAGTGCCTTCCAAGAGTCCGTTAAAGGCTACGAGCAGTACTTC.

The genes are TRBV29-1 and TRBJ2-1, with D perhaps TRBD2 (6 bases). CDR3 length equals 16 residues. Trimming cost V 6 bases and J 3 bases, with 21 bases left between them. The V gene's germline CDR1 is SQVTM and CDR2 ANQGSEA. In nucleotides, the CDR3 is TGCAGCGTGGACGGGACTTCCGAGTCGAGCTACAATGAGCAGTTCTTC. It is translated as CSVDGTSESSYNEQFF.